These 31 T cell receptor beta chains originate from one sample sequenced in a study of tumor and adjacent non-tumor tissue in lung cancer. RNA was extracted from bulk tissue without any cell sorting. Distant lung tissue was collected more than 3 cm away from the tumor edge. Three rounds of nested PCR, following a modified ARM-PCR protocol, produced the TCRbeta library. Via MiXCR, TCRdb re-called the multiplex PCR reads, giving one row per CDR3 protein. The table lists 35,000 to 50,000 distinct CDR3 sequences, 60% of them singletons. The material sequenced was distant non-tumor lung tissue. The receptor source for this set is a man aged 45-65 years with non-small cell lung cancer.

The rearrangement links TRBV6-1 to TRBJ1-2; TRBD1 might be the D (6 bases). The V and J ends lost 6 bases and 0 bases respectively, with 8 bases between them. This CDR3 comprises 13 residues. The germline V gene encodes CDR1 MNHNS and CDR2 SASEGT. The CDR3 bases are TGTGCCAGCAGAGGGGGACCTAACTATGGCTACACCTTC. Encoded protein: CASRGGPNYGYTF.

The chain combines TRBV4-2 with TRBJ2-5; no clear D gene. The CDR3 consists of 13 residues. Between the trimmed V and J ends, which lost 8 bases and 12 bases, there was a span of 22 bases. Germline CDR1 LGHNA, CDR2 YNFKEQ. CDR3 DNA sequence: TGTGCCAGCGGCTACAGCGACGCGGAGATCAAGTACTTC. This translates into CASGYSDAEIKYF.

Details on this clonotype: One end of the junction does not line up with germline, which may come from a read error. The CDR3 DNA is TGTGCCATCAGTCCCAGTAGCTATCAGCCCCAGCATTTT. This codes for CAISPSSYQPQHF. The rearrangement uses TRBV12-3 or TRBV12-4 and TRBJ1-5; D gene ambiguous. CDR3 length: 13 amino acids.

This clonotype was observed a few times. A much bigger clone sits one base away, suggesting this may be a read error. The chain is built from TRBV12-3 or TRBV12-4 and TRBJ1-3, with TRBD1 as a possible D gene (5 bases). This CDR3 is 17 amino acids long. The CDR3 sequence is CASSPRGGIGSGNAIYF. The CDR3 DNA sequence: TGTGCCAGCAGTCCCCGGGGGGGGATAGGTTCCGGAAACGCCATATATTTT.

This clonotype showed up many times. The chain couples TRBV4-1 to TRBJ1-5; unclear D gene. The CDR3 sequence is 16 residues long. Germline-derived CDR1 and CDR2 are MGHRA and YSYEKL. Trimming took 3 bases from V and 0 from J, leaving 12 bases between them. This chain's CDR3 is CASSQNTQSSNQPQHF. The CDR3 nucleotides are TGCGCCAGCAGCCAGAACACCCAATCTAGCAATCAGCCCCAGCATTTT.

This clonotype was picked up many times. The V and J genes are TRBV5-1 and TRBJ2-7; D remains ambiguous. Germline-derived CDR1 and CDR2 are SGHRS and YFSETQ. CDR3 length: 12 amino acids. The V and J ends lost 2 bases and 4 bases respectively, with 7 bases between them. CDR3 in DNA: TGCGCCAGCAGCTTCATGGGGTACGAGCAGTACTTC. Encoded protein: CASSFMGYEQYF.

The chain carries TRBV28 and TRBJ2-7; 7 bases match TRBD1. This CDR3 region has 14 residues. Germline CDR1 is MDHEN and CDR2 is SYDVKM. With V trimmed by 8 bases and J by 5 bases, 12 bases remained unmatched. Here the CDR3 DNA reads TGTGCCAGCGGGTCCGGACAGGCTGTCAACGAGCAGTACTTC. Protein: CASGSGQAVNEQYF. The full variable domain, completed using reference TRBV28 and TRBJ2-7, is DVKVTQSSRYLVKRTGEKVFLECVQDMDHENMFWYRQDPGLGLRLIYFSYDVKMKEKGDIPEGYSVSREKKERFSLILESASTNQTSMYLCASGSGQAVNEQYFGPGTRLTVT.

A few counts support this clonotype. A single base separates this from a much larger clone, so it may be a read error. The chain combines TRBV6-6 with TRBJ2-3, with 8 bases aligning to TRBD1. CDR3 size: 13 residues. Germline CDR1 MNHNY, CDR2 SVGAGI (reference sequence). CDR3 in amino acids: CAGRRTGPDTQYF. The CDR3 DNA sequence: TGTGCCGGCAGACGGACAGGGCCAGATACGCAGTATTTT.

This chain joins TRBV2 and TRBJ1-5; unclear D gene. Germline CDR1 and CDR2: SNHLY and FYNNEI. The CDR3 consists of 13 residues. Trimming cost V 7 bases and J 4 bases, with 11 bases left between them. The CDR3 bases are TGTGCCAGCAATGACCGGGGAAATCAGCCCCAGCATTTT. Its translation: CASNDRGNQPQHF.

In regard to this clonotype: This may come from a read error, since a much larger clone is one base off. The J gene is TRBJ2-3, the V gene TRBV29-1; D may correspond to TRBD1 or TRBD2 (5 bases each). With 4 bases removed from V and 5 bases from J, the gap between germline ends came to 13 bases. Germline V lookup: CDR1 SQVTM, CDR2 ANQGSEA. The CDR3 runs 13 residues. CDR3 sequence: CSVAGRGEDTQYF. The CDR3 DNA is TGCAGCGTTGCGGGACGGGGTGAAGATACGCAGTATTTT.

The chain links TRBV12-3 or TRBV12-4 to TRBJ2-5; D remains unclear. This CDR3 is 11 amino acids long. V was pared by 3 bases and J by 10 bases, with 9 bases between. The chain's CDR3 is CASSLTDNQYF. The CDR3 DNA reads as TGTGCCAGCAGTTTGACTGATAACCAGTACTTC.

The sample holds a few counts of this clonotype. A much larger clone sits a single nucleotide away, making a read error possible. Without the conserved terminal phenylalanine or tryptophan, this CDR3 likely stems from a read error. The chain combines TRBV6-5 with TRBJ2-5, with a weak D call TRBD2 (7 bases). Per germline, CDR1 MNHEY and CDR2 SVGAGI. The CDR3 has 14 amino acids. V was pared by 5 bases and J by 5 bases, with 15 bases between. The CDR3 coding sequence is TGTGCCAGCAGTAGAGGGGGGGCCGGGGAGACCCAGTACTCC. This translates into CASSRGGAGETQYS.

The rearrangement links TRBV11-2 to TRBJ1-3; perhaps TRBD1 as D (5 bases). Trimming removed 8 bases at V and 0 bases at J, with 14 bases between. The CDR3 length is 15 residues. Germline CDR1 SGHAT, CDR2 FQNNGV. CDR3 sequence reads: CASCSGWFSGNTIYF. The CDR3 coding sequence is TGTGCCAGCTGCTCAGGGTGGTTCTCTGGAAACACCATATATTTT.

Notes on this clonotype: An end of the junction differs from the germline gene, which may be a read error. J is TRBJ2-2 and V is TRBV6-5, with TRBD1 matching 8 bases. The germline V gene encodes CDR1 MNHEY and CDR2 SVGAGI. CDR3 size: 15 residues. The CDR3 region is CASSKARGQAGELFF. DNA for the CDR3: TGTGCCAGCAGCAAAGCCAGGGGACAGGCCGGGGAGTTGTTTTTT.

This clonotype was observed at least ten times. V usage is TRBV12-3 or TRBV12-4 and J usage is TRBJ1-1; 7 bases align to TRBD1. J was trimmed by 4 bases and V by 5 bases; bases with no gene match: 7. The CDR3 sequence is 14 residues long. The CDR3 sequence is CASSLQTGTTEAFF. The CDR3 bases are TGTGCCAGCAGTCTGCAGACAGGGACCACTGAAGCTTTCTTT.

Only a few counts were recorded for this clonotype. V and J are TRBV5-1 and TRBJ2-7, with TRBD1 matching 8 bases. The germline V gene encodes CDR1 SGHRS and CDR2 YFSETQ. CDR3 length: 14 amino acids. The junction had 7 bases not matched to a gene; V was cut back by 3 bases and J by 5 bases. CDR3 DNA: TGCGCCAGCAGCTCAGGGGGGACAGGCAACGAGCAGTACTTC. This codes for CASSSGGTGNEQYF.

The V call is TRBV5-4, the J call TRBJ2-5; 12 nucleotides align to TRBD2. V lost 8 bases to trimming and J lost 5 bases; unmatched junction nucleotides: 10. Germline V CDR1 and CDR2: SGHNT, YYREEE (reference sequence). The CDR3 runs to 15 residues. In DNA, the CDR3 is TGTGCCAGAAGCAAGACTAGCGGGAGAAAGGAGACCCAGTACTTC. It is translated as CARSKTSGRKETQYF.

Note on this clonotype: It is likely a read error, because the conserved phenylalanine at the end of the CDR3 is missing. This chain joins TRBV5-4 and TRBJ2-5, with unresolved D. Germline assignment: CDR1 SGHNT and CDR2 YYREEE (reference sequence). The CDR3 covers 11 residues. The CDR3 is CASSAQETQYI. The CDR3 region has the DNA TGTGCCAGCAGCGCACAAGAGACACAGTACATC.

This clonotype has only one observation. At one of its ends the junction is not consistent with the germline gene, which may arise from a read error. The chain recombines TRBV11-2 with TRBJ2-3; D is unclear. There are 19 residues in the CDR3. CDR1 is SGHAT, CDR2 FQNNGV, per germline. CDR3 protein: CAGSLSSAARVRGTDTLYF. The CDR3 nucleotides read TGTGCCGGCAGCTTATCTAGTGCGGCGCGAGTACGAGGCACGGATACGCTGTATTTT.

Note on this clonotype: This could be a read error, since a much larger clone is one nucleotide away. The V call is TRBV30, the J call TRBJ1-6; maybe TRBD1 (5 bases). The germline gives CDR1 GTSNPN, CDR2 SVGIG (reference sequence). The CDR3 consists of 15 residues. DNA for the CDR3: TGTGCCTGGAGTCTTGGGGCTCTCAATAATTCACCCTTCCACTTT. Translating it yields CAWSLGALNNSPFHF.

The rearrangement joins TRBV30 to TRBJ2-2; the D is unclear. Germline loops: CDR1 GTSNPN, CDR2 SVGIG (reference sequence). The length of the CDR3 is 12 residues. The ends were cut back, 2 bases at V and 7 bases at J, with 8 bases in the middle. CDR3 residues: CAWSTHIGELFF. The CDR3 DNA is TGTGCCTGGAGTACCCATATCGGGGAGCTGTTTTTT.

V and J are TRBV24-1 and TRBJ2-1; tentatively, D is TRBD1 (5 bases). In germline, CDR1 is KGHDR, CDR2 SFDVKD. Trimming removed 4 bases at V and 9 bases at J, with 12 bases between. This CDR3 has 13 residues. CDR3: CATSEVGHGEQFF. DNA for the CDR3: TGTGCCACCAGTGAGGTAGGACACGGTGAGCAGTTCTTC.

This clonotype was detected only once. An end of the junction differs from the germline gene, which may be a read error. CDR3 in amino acids: CASNEYGDTGGLFF. The CDR3, as DNA: TGTGCCAGCAATGAATACGGGGACACCGGGGGGCTGTTTTTT. J is TRBJ2-2 and V is TRBV6-1; D tentatively fits TRBD1 or TRBD2 (6 bases each). The length of the CDR3 is 14 residues. The germline CDR1 and CDR2 sequences are MNHNS and SASEGT.

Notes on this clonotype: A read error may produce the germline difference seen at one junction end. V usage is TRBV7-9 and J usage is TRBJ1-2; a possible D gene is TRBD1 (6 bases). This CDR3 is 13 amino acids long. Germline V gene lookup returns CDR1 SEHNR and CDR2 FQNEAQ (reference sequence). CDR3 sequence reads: CTSSSGGAGGYTF. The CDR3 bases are TGCACAAGCAGCTCTGGGGGGGCAGGTGGCTACACCTTC.

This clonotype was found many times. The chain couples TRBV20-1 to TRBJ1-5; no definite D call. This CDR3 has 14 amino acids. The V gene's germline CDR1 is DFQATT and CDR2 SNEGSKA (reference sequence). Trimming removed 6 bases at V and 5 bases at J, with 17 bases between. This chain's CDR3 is CSAPLGGLYQPQHF. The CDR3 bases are TGCAGTGCACCCCTGGGAGGACTTTATCAGCCCCAGCATTTT.

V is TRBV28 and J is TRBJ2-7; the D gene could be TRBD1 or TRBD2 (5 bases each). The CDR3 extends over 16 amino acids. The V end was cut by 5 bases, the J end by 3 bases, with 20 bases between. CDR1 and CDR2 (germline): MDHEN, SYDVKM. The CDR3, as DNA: TGTGCCAGCAGTACCAACCGGCTTTTGGGGGACTACGAGCAGTACTTC. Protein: CASSTNRLLGDYEQYF.

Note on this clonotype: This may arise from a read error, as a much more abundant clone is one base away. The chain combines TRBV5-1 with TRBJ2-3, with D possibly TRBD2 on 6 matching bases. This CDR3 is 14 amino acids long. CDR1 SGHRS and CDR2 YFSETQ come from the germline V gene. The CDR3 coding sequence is TGCACCAGCAGCTTGGAGGGAAATGAAGATACGCAGTATTTT. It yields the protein CTSSLEGNEDTQYF. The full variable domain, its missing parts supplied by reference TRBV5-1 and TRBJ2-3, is KAGVTQTPRYLIKTRGQQVTLSCSPISGHRSVSWYQQTPGQGLQFLFEYFSETQRNKGNFPGRFSGRQFSNSRSEMNVSTLELGDSALYLCTSSLEGNEDTQYFGPGTRLTVL.

CDR3 in amino acids: CANSLSGQGTDEQFF. The CDR3 region has the DNA TGCGCCAACAGTCTCAGCGGACAGGGAACTGATGAGCAGTTCTTC. V is TRBV4-1 and J is TRBJ2-1, with 8 bases that match TRBD1. CDR3 length: 15 residues. CDR1 is MGHRA and CDR2 is YSYEKL in the germline V gene. V shed 10 bases, J shed 8 bases, and the junction held 16 bases outside the gene matches.

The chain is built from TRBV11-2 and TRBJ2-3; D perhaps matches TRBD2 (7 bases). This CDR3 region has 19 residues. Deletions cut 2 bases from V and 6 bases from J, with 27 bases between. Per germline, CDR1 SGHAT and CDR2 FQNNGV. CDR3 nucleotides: TGTGCCAGCAGCTTATCTAGTGCGGCGGGAGTACGGGACACGGATACGCAGTATTTT. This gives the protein CASSLSSAAGVRDTDTQYF.

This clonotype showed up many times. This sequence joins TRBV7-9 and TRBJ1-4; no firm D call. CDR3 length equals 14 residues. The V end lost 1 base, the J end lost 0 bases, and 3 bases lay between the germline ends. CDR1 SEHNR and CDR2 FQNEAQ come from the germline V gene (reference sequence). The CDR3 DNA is TGTGCCAGCAGCTTAGGGTCAACTAATGAAAAACTGTTTTTT. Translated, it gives CASSLGSTNEKLFF. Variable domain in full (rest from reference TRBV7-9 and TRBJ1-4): DTGVSQNPRHKITKRGQNVTFRCDPISEHNRLYWYRQTLGQGPEFLTYFQNEAQLEKSRLLSDRFSAERPKGSFSTLEIQRTEQGDSAMYLCASSLGSTNEKLFFGSGTQLSVL.

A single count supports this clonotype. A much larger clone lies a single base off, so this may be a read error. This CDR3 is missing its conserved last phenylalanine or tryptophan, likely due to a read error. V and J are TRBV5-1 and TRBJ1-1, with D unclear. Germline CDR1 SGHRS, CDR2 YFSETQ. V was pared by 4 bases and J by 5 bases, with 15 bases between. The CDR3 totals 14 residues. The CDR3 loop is CASSPTDGRTEAFS. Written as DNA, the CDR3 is TGCGCCAGCAGCCCTACCGACGGAAGGACTGAAGCTTTCTCT.